The present entry profiles one T cell receptor (beta chain) with its context. The antigen is not known. Only in-frame clones appear in the TCRdb table, and some are missing; sequencing was by immunoSEQ multiplex PCR. This sample has 55,000 to 70,000 clones, with 94% found just once. This sample stems from a study of T cell clonotyping in hematopoietic cell transplantation. Study-wide findings and caveats: Graft donor and pretransplant recipient Inverse Simpson Index values predicted broader posttransplant TCR diversity. Pathologically expanded recipient clonotypes increased progressively from day 30 to day 180 as diversity fell. At the given depth, recipient repertoires were over 97% de novo clonotypes. CD4 and CD8 repertoire contributions could not be separated without sorting.

The V and J ends lost 3 bases and 4 bases, in that order; junction bases with no gene match: 8. From germline, CDR1 is SGHTA and CDR2 FQGNSA. This CDR3 comprises 15 residues. Sequencing used peripheral blood mononuclear cells. The rearrangement links TRBV7-2 to TRBJ2-7; 8 bases match TRBD1. This sequence was found in a man aged 50-60 years in good health. Some clones in this sample may be carry-over from other donors' samples. CDR3 loop: CASSFDPGGVYEQYF. The CDR3, as DNA: TGTGCCAGCAGCTTCGATCCAGGGGGCGTTTACGAGCAGTACTTC.